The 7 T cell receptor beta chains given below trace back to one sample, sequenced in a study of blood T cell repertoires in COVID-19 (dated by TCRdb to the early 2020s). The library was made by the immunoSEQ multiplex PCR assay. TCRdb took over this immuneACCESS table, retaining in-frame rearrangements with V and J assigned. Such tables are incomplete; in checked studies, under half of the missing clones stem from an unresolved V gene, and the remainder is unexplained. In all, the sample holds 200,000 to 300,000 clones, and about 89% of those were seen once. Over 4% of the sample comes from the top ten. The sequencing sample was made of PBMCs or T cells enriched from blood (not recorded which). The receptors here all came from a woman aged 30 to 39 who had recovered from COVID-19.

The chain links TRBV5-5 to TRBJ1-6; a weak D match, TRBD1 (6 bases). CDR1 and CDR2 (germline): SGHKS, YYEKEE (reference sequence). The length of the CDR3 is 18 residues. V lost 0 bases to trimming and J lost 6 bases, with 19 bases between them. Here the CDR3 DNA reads TGTGCCAGCAGCTTGGAAGGTCGGGGGGGCCGCACTAATTCACCCCTCCACTTT. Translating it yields CASSLEGRGGRTNSPLHF. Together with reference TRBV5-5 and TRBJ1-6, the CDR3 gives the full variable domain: DAGVTQSPTHLIKTRGQQVTLRCSPISGHKSVSWYQQVLGQGPQFIFQYYEKEERGRGNFPDRFSARQFPNYSSELNVNALLLGDSALYLCASSLEGRGGRTNSPLHFGNGTRLTVT.

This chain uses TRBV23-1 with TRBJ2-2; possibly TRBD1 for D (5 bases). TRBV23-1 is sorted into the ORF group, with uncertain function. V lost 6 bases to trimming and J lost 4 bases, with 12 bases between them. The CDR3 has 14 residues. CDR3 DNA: TGCGCCAGCAGCCCAAGCAGGGTCACCGGGGAGCTGTTTTTT. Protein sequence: CASSPSRVTGELFF.

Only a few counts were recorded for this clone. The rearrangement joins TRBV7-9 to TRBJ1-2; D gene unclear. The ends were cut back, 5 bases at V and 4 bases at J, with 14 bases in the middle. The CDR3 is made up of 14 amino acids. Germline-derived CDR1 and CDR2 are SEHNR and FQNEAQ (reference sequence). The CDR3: CASSRAGQPYGYTF. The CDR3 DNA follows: TGTGCCAGCAGCCGAGCGGGCCAACCCTATGGCTACACCTTC.

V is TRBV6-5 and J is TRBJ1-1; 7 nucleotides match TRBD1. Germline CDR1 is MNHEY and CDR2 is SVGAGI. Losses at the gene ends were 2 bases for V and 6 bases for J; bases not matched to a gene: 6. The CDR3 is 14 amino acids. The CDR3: CASSYLRGTAEAFF. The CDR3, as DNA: TGTGCCAGCAGTTACCTCAGGGGGACCGCTGAAGCTTTCTTT.

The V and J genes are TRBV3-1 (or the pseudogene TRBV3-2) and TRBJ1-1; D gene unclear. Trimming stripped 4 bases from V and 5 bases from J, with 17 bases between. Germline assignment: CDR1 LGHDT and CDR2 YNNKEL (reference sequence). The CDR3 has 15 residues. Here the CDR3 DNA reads TGTGCCAGCAGCCGTTTCGCCAGAGGAACAACTGAAGCTTTCTTT. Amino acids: CASSRFARGTTEAFF.

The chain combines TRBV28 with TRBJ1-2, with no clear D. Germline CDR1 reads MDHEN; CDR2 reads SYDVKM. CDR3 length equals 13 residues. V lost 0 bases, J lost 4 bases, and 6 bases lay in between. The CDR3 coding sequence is TGTGCCAGCAGTTTATGGTCATCCTATGGCTACACCTTC. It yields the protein CASSLWSSYGYTF.

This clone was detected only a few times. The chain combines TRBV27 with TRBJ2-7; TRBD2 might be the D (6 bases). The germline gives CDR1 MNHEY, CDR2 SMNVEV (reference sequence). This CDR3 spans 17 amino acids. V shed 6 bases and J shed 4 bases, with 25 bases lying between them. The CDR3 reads CASSEMDGSAGWYEQYF. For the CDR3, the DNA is TGTGCCAGCAGCGAGATGGACGGGAGCGCCGGGTGGTACGAGCAGTACTTC.